This entry concerns a single T cell receptor beta chain. This sample is part of a study of shared clonotypes between healthy human individuals. Trimming stripped 5 bases from V and 0 bases from J, with 10 bases between. Germline CDR1 and CDR2: LNHDA and SQIVND (reference sequence). The CDR3 covers 14 residues. Terminally differentiated effector memory CD45RA+ cells were excluded from the naive CD8 cells, which were CD45RO-negative and positively selected for CCR7. Each sorted subset replicate got 200 ng genomic DNA, roughly 30,000 genomes. Data came from immunoSEQ multiplex PCR; TCRdb stores just in-frame clones and leaves some out. The table has almost 700,000 clones, about 91% seen once.

The clonotype originates from a man between 25 and 39 years old in good health. The gene calls are TRBV19 and TRBJ1-1, with D unresolved. Sequencing was carried out using naive CD8+ T cells sorted from blood. The CDR3 loop is CASSLAAVNTEAFF. The CDR3 DNA follows: TGTGCCAGTAGTTTGGCAGCCGTGAACACTGAAGCTTTCTTT.